This T cell receptor (beta chain) was found in a study of immune reconstitution after stem cell transplant in scleroderma (dated by TCRdb to about 2017). The library was obtained by RT-PCR. Sequencing relied on an Illumina MiSeq. In TCRdb, the public reads were trimmed at Q25 with fastp and aligned with MiXCR, with productive beta chains retained. Rows with a matching CDR3 protein are joined into one entry that keeps the most common DNA and genes. The sample yields 2,500 to 3,500 distinct CDR3 sequences; roughly 9.5% were counted once. The ten largest make up around 9.7% of the sample. In its sample, this clonotype comes out as large (0.1 to 1%). It lacks a known antigen. Per-base quality was not reported, and no clone a single base away is much larger than it. Specimen collection occurred before or after autologous hematopoietic stem cell transplantation (not recorded which). This TCR was sampled from a female donor with systemic sclerosis.

CDR3 loop: CASSPTSGTGNEKLFF. The sequenced DNA: TGTGCCAGCAGCCCAACGTCCGGGACGGGGAATGAAAAACTGTTTTTT. The chain employs TRBV9 and TRBJ1-4; TRBD1 is perhaps the D gene, given 5 matching bases. The CDR3 starts with the cysteine, ends with the phenylalanine, and has 16 residues. The kept DNA is CDR3 alone, 48 bases in frame from the first base. Cut back by 4 bases and 5 bases, the V and J ends lie 18 bases apart. From a lookup of the germline V gene, CDR1 and CDR2 are SGDLS and YYNGEE.